The entry below gives a single TCR beta chain sequence along with its context. Its antigen remains unknown. The junction had 9 bases not matched to a gene; V was cut back by 5 bases and J by 8 bases. CDR3 length equals 13 residues. The germline V gene encodes CDR1 SGHKS and CDR2 YYEKEE (reference sequence). Analyses pooled second doses at about 4 or about 12 weeks. These data are taken from a study of T cell responses to AZD1222 COVID-19 vaccine. Study-wide points: Unmutated variant regions reportedly attract nearly half of all spike-specific TCRs. The span of vaccine-associated CD4 TCRs extended across spike, with dominance at 160-218 and 743-854. It was only after the peak T cell response that any repertoires were sampled.

The assay was immunoSEQ multiplex PCR, and TCRdb's table has in-frame clones only and misses some. In the table there are more than 150,000 clones, more than 70% of which are singletons. The sequences come from peripheral blood, collected 28 days after the second AZD1222 dose. V gene TRBV5-5 combines with J gene TRBJ1-2, with 7 bases matching TRBD1. This receptor was identified in an adult who received the AZD1222 COVID-19 vaccine. The CDR3 DNA sequence: TGTGCCAGCAGACCCCAGGGGGGACGAGGCTACACCTTC. It is translated as CASRPQGGRGYTF.